These T cell receptor beta chains were read from a single sample in a study of T cells in Graves' hyperthyroidism and ophthalmopathy. MiXCR was run by TCRdb on the multiplex PCR reads, yielding one entry per CDR3 protein. The table lists under 700,000 distinct CDR3 sequences, around 45% of them singletons. The sample was peripheral blood or thyroid tissue (not recorded which). Receptors were obtained from a woman aged 18-30 years with Graves' hyperthyroidism. Each CDR3 is given with its conserved first and last residue. D genes are given only for firm matches. Some rows have no size entry. The others give once, few or many, or a class for an expanded clone.

v_call: TRBV29-1
d_call: .
j_call: TRBJ1-1
clone_size: .
cdr3_aa: CSVPPDTEAFF
cdr3_nt: TGCAGCGTCCCCCCGGACACTGAAGCTTTCTTT

v_call: TRBV20-1
d_call: .
j_call: TRBJ1-1
clone_size: .
cdr3_aa: CSARDFRGSTEAFF
cdr3_nt: TGCAGTGCTAGAGATTTTAGGGGCTCTACTGAAGCTTTCTTT

v_call: TRBV7-9
d_call: TRBD2
j_call: TRBJ2-5
clone_size: many
cdr3_aa: CASSSPSGRMETQYF
cdr3_nt: TGTGCCAGCAGCTCCCCTAGCGGGAGGATGGAGACCCAGTACTTC

v_call: TRBV9
d_call: .
j_call: TRBJ1-2
clone_size: many
cdr3_aa: CASSEGEYGYTF
cdr3_nt: TGTGCCAGCAGCGAGGGGGAATATGGCTACACCTTC

v_call: TRBV10-3
d_call: .
j_call: TRBJ1-2
clone_size: few
cdr3_aa: CASTPFWTAGGYGYTF
cdr3_nt: TGTGCCAGCACCCCTTTTTGGACTGCCGGCGGCTATGGCTACACCTTC

v_call: TRBV19
d_call: .
j_call: TRBJ1-5
clone_size: .
cdr3_aa: CASSIWQYSNQPRHF
cdr3_nt: TGTGCCAGTAGTATTTGGCAGTATAGCAATCAGCCCCGGCATTTT

v_call: TRBV7-9
d_call: .
j_call: TRBJ1-3
clone_size: few
cdr3_aa: CASSLVGADTIYF
cdr3_nt: TGTGCCAGCAGCTTAGTCGGGGCAGACACCATATATTTT

v_call: TRBV25-1
d_call: .
j_call: TRBJ1-2
clone_size: few
cdr3_aa: CASIPQGVYGYTF
cdr3_nt: TGTGCCAGCATCCCTCAGGGCGTCTATGGCTACACCTTC

v_call: TRBV10-3
d_call: .
j_call: TRBJ2-7
clone_size: many
cdr3_aa: CAIAAPGGREQYF
cdr3_nt: TGTGCCATCGCCGCGCCCGGCGGTCGCGAGCAGTACTTC

v_call: TRBV2
d_call: .
j_call: TRBJ1-6
clone_size: .
cdr3_aa: CATTSYSPLHF
cdr3_nt: TGTGCCACCACAAGCTATTCACCCCTCCACTTT

v_call: TRBV2
d_call: .
j_call: TRBJ2-5
clone_size: few
cdr3_aa: CASSTNGETQYF
cdr3_nt: TGTGCCAGCAGCACTAATGGGGAGACCCAGTACTTC

v_call: TRBV7-9
d_call: TRBD1
j_call: TRBJ1-2
clone_size: .
cdr3_aa: CASSLSAGGNYGYTF
cdr3_nt: TGTGCCAGCAGCTTATCTGCAGGGGGGAACTATGGCTACACCTTC

v_call: TRBV25-1
d_call: TRBD1
j_call: TRBJ2-7
clone_size: .
cdr3_aa: CASVAAQGSSYEQYF
cdr3_nt: TGTGCCAGCGTTGCCGCACAGGGGTCCTCCTACGAGCAGTACTTC

v_call: TRBV5-6
d_call: .
j_call: TRBJ1-1
clone_size: .
cdr3_aa: CASSLLSQKTEAFF
cdr3_nt: TGTGCCAGCAGCTTGTTGAGTCAGAAGACTGAAGCTTTCTTT

v_call: TRBV4-2
d_call: .
j_call: TRBJ2-5
clone_size: many
cdr3_aa: CASSLLSQETQYF
cdr3_nt: TGTGCCAGCAGCTTATTAAGTCAAGAGACCCAGTACTTC

v_call: TRBV12-5
d_call: .
j_call: TRBJ2-5
clone_size: .
cdr3_aa: CASGWQGGETQCF
cdr3_nt: TGTGCTAGTGGTTGGCAGGGTGGGGAGACCCAGTGCTTC

v_call: TRBV10-3
d_call: TRBD1
j_call: TRBJ2-7
clone_size: many
cdr3_aa: CAISEPTGGRQYF
cdr3_nt: TGTGCCATCAGTGAGCCCACAGGGGGAAGGCAGTACTTC

v_call: TRBV20-1
d_call: TRBD1
j_call: TRBJ2-3
clone_size: .
cdr3_aa: CSRPTGTGTNTQYF
cdr3_nt: TGCAGTCGACCGACCGGGACAGGGACTAATACGCAGTATTTT

v_call: TRBV15
d_call: .
j_call: TRBJ1-2
clone_size: .
cdr3_aa: CATDPEGGYTF
cdr3_nt: TGTGCCACCGACCCCGAGGGAGGCTACACCTTC

v_call: TRBV25-1
d_call: TRBD2
j_call: TRBJ2-7
clone_size: .
cdr3_aa: CASSGTSLEQYF
cdr3_nt: TGTGCCAGCAGCGGGACTAGCCTCGAGCAGTACTTC

v_call: TRBV29-1
d_call: .
j_call: TRBJ2-5
clone_size: .
cdr3_aa: CSVERRVQETQYF
cdr3_nt: TGCAGCGTTGAACGCAGGGTCCAAGAGACCCAGTACTTC

v_call: TRBV6-5
d_call: TRBD2
j_call: TRBJ2-7
clone_size: once
cdr3_aa: CASSYSKVSGASYEQYF
cdr3_nt: TGTGCCAGCAGTTACTCGAAAGTTAGCGGGGCCTCCTACGAGCAGTACTTC